Following are 12 T cell receptor beta chains from one sample sequenced in a study of cytomegalovirus exposure and HLA in healthy donors. PCR was performed using 60 Vbeta and 13 Jbeta primers. Profiled with immunoSEQ multiplex PCR; TCRdb holds only in-frame clones, not every one. The sample records some 180,000 clones, approximately 73% being singletons. The sequencing sample was made of PBMCs. These receptors came from a young woman in good health and CMV-seropositive.

This rearrangement joins TRBV11-2 to TRBJ2-7; no reliable D call. Between the trimmed V and J ends, which lost 2 bases and 4 bases, there was a span of 6 bases. This CDR3 spans 12 amino acids. Germline V gene sequence: CDR1 SGHAT, CDR2 FQNNGV. The CDR3 is CASSLPRYEQYF. In nucleotides, the CDR3 is TGTGCCAGCAGCTTACCCAGGTACGAGCAGTACTTC.

This chain connects TRBV19 to TRBJ2-5; 7 nucleotides match TRBD2. J lost 4 bases, V lost 5 bases, and 1 base had no gene match. Germline lookup yields CDR1 LNHDA and CDR2 SQIVND (reference sequence). The CDR3 has 12 amino acids. The DNA for the CDR3 is TGTGCCAGTAGTCGCGGGGGAGAGACCCAGTACTTC. This gives the protein CASSRGGETQYF.

This sequence joins TRBV2 and TRBJ1-5; D might be TRBD1 (5 bases). The ends were cut back, 8 bases at V and 6 bases at J, with 14 bases in the middle. This CDR3 is built from 13 residues. The V gene's germline CDR1 is SNHLY and CDR2 FYNNEI. DNA of the CDR3: TGTGCCAGCCAAGGCGGGGGTCTTCAGCCCCAGCATTTT. The encoded protein is CASQGGGLQPQHF.

The chain has TRBV29-1 and TRBJ1-1; TRBD1 matches 8 bases. From germline, CDR1 is SQVTM and CDR2 ANQGSEA. V lost 7 bases and J lost 1; bases outside the gene matches: 8. The CDR3 sequence is 14 residues long. The CDR3 sequence: CSGRQGTANTEAFF. The CDR3 region has the DNA TGCAGCGGGCGACAGGGGACGGCGAACACTGAAGCTTTCTTT.

This chain uses TRBV7-9 with TRBJ2-2; TRBD1 might be the D (6 bases). This CDR3 has 16 residues. Trimming pared 1 base from V and 6 bases from J, leaving 15 bases between. Germline V gene data show CDR1 as SEHNR and CDR2 as FQNEAQ (reference sequence). The CDR3 DNA reads as TGTGCCAGCAGCTTAGGAGCAGGGGAAGGGTCCGGGGAGCTGTTTTTT. Translation: CASSLGAGEGSGELFF.

By sample fraction, this clone is medium-sized. The CDR3, as DNA: TGCGCCAGCAGCCAAGTACAGGGGATGGGCACTGAAGCTTTCTTT. Translating it yields CASSQVQGMGTEAFF. The chain carries TRBV4-1 and TRBJ1-1; 7 bases agree with TRBD1. In germline, CDR1 is MGHRA, CDR2 YSYEKL. Trimming took 1 base from V and 4 from J; bases not matched to a gene: 6. CDR3 length: 15 residues.

The chain links TRBV7-2 to TRBJ2-1, with D possibly being TRBD2 (6 bases). The germline gives CDR1 SGHTA, CDR2 FQGNSA. The V end was cut by 4 bases, the J end by 7 bases, with 14 bases between. The CDR3 sequence is 14 residues long. The CDR3 sequence: CASSSPKGTNEQFF. The CDR3 coding sequence is TGTGCCAGCAGCTCCCCCAAGGGGACTAATGAGCAGTTCTTC.

The chain recombines TRBV18 with TRBJ2-3, with TRBD1 matching 9 bases. Germline-derived CDR1 and CDR2 are KGHSH and LQKENI. The CDR3 has 14 amino acids. Trimming removed 0 bases from V and 8 bases from J; junction bases left unmatched: 3. Here the CDR3 reads CASSPPGTGSTQYF. CDR3 coding DNA: TGTGCCAGCTCACCACCCGGGACAGGGAGTACGCAGTATTTT.

V is TRBV9 and J is TRBJ2-1, with 8 bases that match TRBD1. V was pared by 3 bases and J by 2 bases, with 7 bases of the junction left unmatched. This CDR3 contains 16 residues. The V gene's germline CDR1 is SGDLS and CDR2 YYNGEE. The DNA of the CDR3 is TGTGCCAGCAGCGAAACCACAGGGGGGCCCTACAATGAGCAGTTCTTC. Its translation: CASSETTGGPYNEQFF. The full variable domain, completed using reference TRBV9 and TRBJ2-1, is DSGVTQTPKHLITATGQRVTLRCSPRSGDLSVYWYQQSLDQGLQFLIQYYNGEERAKGNILERFSAQQFPDLHSELNLSSLELGDSALYFCASSETTGGPYNEQFFGPGTRLTVL.

The CDR3 sequence: CASSYPQGNTEAFF. The CDR3 nucleotides are TGTGCCAGCAGTTACCCCCAGGGGAACACTGAAGCTTTCTTT. The chain is built from TRBV6-5 and TRBJ1-1; a possible D gene is TRBD1 (5 bases). CDR1 MNHEY and CDR2 SVGAGI come from the germline V gene. Trimming left V 2 bases short and J 1 base short, with 8 bases between. This CDR3 is 14 amino acids long.

The chain has TRBV6-1 and TRBJ1-2, with D unclear. This CDR3 has 13 amino acids. Per germline, CDR1 MNHNS and CDR2 SASEGT. Trimming shortened V by 1 base and J by 2 bases, and 5 bases separated the two germline ends. The CDR3 spells CASSEVRNYGYTF. Written as DNA, the CDR3 is TGTGCCAGCAGTGAAGTCAGAAACTATGGCTACACCTTC.

DNA for the CDR3: TGTGCCAGCAGTCCAGACGGGAATCCTTGGGATACGCAGTATTTT. Its translation: CASSPDGNPWDTQYF. This sequence joins TRBV2 and TRBJ2-3; maybe TRBD2 (5 bases). Germline lookup yields CDR1 SNHLY and CDR2 FYNNEI. V dropped 5 bases and J dropped 6 bases, with 18 bases sitting between them. The CDR3 is 15 amino acids. The full variable domain, in which reference TRBV2 and TRBJ2-3 provide the parts outside the CDR3, is EPEVTQTPSHQVTQMGQEVILRCVPISNHLYFYWYRQILGQKVEFLVSFYNNEISEKSEIFDDQFSVERPDGSNFTLKIRSTKLEDSAMYFCASSPDGNPWDTQYFGPGTRLTVL.